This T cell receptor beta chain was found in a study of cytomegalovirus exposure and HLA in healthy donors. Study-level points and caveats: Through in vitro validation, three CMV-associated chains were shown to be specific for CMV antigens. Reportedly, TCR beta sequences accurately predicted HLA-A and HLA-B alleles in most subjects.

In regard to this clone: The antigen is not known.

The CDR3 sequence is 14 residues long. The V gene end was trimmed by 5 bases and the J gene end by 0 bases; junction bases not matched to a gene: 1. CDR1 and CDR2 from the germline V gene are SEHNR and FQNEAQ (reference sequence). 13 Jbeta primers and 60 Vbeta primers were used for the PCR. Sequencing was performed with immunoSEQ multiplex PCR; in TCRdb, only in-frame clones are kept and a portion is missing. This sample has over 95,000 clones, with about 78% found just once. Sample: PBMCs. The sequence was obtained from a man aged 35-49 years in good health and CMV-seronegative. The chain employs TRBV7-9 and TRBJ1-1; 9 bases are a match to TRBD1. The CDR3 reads CASSGTGMNTEAFF. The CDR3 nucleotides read TGTGCCAGCAGCGGGACAGGGATGAACACTGAAGCTTTCTTT.